This TCR beta chain was recorded in a study of T cell responses to AZD1222 COVID-19 vaccine. Broader study findings: White British donors predominated, females outnumbered males, and clonal diversity was possibly underestimated.

This clone was counted once. Its antigen is currently unknown. CDR3 length: 12 residues. V dropped 11 bases and J dropped 4; count of bases not matched to a gene: 4. Germline loops: CDR1 ENHRY, CDR2 SYGVKD. Profiling relied on immunoSEQ multiplex PCR, and the TCRdb table lists in-frame clones only, not all of them. Of roughly 140,000 clones listed, roughly 91% are singletons. Source: peripheral blood, taken on day 0 of AZD1222 vaccination. The receptor was derived from an adult in good health. The rearrangement uses TRBV10-3 and TRBJ1-2, with TRBD1 identical over 10 bases. Here the CDR3 DNA reads TGTGCCTTGGGACAGGGGACCTATGGCTACACCTTC. Its translation: CALGQGTYGYTF.